The clone carrying this T cell receptor beta chain showed up just a few times. Its antigen remains unknown. This sample is part of a study of Graves' ophthalmopathy and Graves' hyperthyroidism. CDR1 is SGDLS, CDR2 YYNGEE, per germline. The CDR3 spans 15 residues. J gave up 10 bases and V 4 bases, and 10 bases lay outside the gene matches. Under 3 months in duration, the ophthalmopathy in affected donors had moderate-to-severe activity, CAS ≥3 and NOSPECS ≥4. Amplification targeted the TCR beta CDR3 regions, with RNA transcripts as the source material. HTBI primers served in a first-round RT-PCR, which a second-round multiplex PCR followed. TCRdb processed the multiplex PCR reads anew with MiXCR; each CDR3 protein has one entry. The sample records hundreds of thousands of distinct CDR3 sequences, about 44% being singletons. Whole-study results and caveats: Discriminating ophthalmopathy from stable hyperthyroidism, a 13-signature model attained a sensitivity of about 85% and a specificity of about 81%. Blood also harbored most expanded thyroid clonotypes above 0.001 frequency.

Sequencing was done on a sample of peripheral blood. The rearrangement links TRBV9 to TRBJ1-6, with 8 positions matching TRBD1. The receptor was isolated from an adult man with Graves' ophthalmopathy. The CDR3 is CASSQAGGALSPLHF. CDR3 nucleotide sequence: TGTGCCAGCAGCCAAGCAGGGGGCGCGTTGTCACCCCTCCACTTT.